This TCR beta chain was identified during a study of neurological immune-mediated disorders. Time point meaning: longitudinal time-point 2. From 2 million PBMCs stored at -80 C, the unsorted libraries were generated. The authors produced cDNA by 5'RACE using 10-nucleotide random UMIs. TCRdb re-called the 5' RACE reads through MiXCR, storing one row per CDR3 protein. The sample holds around 50,000 distinct CDR3 sequences, around 13% seen once. This clonotype was recorded at least ten times. The germline CDR1 and CDR2 sequences are SGHVS and FQNEAQ. The length of the CDR3 is 14 residues. The junction had 3 bases not matched to a gene; V was cut back by 3 bases and J by 3 bases.

This receptor was identified in a male donor with HTLV-1-associated myelopathy (HAM/TSP). V gene TRBV7-8 combines with J gene TRBJ2-7; 9 nucleotides align to TRBD2. The sample was PBMCs. The CDR3 coding sequence is TGTGCCAGCAGCTTTGCGGGGGGGGGCTACGAGCAGTACTTC. This encodes CASSFAGGGYEQYF.